This TCR beta chain came from a study of blood T cell repertoires in COVID-19. Across the study: Acute-phase and convalescent COVID-19 samples originated in the United States, Italy and Spain.

CDR1 and CDR2 (germline): LNHDA, SQIVND (reference sequence). V shed 7 bases and J 1 base; nucleotides not matched to a gene: 4. The CDR3 loop spans 15 amino acids. TCRdb's table, derived via immunoSEQ multiplex PCR, lists solely in-frame clones and lacks some. The sample includes tens of thousands of clones, 80% to 90% of them seen just once. This receptor was taken from a woman aged 60 to 75 with COVID-19, enrolled during active disease. Sequencing input: peripheral blood. The chain couples TRBV19 to TRBJ2-1; 10 bases agree with TRBD1. CDR3 sequence (DNA): TGTGCCAGTACCCCGGGACAGGGGTCCTACAATGAGCAGTTCTTC. It is translated as CASTPGQGSYNEQFF.